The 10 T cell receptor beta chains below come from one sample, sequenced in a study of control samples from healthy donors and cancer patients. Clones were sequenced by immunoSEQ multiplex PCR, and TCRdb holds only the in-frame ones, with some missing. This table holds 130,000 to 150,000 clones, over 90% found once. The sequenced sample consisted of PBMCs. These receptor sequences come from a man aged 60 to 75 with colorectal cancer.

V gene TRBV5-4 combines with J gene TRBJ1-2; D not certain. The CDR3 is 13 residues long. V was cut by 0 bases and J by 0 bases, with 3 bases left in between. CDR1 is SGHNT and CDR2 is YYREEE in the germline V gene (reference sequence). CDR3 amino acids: CASSLEANYGYTF. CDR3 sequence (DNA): TGTGCCAGCAGCTTGGAAGCTAACTATGGCTACACCTTC.

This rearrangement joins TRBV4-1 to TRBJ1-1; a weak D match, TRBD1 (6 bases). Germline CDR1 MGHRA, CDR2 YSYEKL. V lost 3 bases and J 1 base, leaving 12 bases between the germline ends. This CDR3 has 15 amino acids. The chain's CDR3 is CASSQRTETNTEAFF. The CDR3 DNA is TGCGCCAGCAGCCAGAGGACAGAAACGAACACTGAAGCTTTCTTT.

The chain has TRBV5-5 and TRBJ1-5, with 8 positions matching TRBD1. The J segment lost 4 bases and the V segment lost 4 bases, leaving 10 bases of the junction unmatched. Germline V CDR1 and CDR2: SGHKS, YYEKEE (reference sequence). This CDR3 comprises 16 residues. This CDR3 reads CASSVYRDRSNQPQHF. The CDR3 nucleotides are TGTGCCAGCAGCGTTTACCGGGACAGGTCGAATCAGCCCCAGCATTTT.

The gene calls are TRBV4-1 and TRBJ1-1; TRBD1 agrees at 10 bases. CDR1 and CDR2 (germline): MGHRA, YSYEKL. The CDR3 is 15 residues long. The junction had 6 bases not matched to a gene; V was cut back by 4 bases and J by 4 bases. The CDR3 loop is CASSREGQGSTEAFF. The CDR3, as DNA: TGCGCCAGCAGCCGTGAGGGACAGGGGAGCACTGAAGCTTTCTTT.

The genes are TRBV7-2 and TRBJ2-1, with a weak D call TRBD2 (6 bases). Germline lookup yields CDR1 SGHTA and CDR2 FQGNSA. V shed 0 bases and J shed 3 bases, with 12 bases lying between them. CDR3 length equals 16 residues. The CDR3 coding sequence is TGTGCCAGCAGCTTAGCGGGTCAGGGAGGCTACAATGAGCAGTTCTTC. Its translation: CASSLAGQGGYNEQFF.

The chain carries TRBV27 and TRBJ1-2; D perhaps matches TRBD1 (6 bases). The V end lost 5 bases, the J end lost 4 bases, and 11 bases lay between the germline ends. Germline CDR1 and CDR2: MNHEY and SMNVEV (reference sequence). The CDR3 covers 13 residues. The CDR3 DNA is TGTGCCAGCAGTACCCAGGGGCGCTATGGCTACACCTTC. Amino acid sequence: CASSTQGRYGYTF.

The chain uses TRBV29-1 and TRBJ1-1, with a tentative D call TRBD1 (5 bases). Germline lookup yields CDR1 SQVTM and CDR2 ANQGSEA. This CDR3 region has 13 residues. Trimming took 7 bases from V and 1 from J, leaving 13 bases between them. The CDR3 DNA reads TGCAGCGCTCGGACCCAGGGGAACACTGAAGCTTTCTTT. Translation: CSARTQGNTEAFF.

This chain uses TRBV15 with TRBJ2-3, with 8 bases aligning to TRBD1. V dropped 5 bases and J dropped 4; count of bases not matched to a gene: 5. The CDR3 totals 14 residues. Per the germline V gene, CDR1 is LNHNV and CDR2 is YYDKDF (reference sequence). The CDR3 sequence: CATSLGDRPDTQYF. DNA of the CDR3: TGTGCCACCAGCCTCGGGGACAGGCCAGATACGCAGTATTTT.

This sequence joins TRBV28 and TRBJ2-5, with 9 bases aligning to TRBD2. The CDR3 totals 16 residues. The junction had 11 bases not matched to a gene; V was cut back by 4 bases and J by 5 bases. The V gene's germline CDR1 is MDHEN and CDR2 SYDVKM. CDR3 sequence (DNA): TGTGCCAGCAGTTCGACCGGACTAGCGCATCCGGAGACCCAGTACTTC. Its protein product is CASSSTGLAHPETQYF.

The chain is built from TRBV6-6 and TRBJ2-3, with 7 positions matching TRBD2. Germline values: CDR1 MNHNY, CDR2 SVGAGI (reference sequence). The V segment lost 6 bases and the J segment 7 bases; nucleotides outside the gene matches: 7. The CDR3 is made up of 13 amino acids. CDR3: CASRTGGANTQYF. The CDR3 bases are TGTGCCAGCAGGACGGGGGGAGCAAATACGCAGTATTTT.